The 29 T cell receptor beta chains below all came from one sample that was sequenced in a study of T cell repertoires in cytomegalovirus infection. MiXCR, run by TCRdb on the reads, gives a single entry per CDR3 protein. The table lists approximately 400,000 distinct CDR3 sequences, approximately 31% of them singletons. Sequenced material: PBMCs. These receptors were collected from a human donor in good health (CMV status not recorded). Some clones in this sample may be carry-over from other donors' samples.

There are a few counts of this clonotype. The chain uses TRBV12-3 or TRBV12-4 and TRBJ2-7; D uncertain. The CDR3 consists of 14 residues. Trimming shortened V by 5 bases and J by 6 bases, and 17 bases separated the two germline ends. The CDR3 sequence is CASSTRLTSGEQYF. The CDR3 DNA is TGTGCCAGCAGTACTCGCTTAACCTCCGGCGAGCAGTACTTC.

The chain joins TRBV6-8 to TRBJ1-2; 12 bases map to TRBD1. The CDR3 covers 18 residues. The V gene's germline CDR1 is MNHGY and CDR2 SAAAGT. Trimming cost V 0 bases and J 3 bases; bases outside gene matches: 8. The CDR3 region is CASSYSWGQGATDYGYTF. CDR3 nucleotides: TGTGCCAGCAGTTACTCGTGGGGACAGGGGGCGACGGACTATGGCTACACCTTC.

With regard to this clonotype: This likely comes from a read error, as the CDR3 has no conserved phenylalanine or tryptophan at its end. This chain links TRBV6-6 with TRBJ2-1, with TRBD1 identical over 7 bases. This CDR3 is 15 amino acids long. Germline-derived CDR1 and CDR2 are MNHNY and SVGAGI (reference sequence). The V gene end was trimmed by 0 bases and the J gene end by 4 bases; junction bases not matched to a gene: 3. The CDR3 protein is CASSYSRTGYNEQFL. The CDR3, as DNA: TGTGCCAGCAGTTACTCGAGGACAGGATACAATGAGCAGTTCTTA.

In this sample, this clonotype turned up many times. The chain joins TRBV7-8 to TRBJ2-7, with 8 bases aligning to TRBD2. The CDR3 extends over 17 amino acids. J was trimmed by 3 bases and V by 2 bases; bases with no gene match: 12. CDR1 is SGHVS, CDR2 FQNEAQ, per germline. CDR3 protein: CASSLRVQRGLRYEQYF. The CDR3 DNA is TGTGCCAGCAGCTTAAGAGTCCAGCGGGGGCTCCGCTACGAGCAGTACTTC.

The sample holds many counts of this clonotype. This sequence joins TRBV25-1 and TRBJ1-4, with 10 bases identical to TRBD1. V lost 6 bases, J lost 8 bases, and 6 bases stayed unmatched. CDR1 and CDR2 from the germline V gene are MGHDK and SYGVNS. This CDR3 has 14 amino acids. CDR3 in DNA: TGTGCCAGCAGCCCGACAGGGGGCCGGGAAAAACTGTTTTTT. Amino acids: CASSPTGGREKLFF.

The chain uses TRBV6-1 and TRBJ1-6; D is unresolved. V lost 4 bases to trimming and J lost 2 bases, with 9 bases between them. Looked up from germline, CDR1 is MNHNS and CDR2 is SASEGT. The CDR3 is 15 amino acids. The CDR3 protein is CASSANGAYNSPLHF. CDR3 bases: TGTGCCAGCAGTGCGAACGGCGCCTATAATTCACCCCTCCACTTT.

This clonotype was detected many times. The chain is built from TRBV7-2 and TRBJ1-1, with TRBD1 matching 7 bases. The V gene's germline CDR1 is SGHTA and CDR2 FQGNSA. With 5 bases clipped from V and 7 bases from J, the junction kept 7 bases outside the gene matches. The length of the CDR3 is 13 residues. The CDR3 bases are TGTGCCAGCAGCCAAGGGACAGCTATTGAAGCTTTCTTT. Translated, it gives CASSQGTAIEAFF.

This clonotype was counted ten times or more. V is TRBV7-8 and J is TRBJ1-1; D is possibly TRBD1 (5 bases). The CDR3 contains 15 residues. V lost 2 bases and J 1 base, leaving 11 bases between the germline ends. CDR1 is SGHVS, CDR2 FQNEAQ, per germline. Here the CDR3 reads CASSLLREANTEAFF. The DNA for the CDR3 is TGTGCCAGCAGCTTACTCAGGGAGGCGAACACTGAAGCTTTCTTT.

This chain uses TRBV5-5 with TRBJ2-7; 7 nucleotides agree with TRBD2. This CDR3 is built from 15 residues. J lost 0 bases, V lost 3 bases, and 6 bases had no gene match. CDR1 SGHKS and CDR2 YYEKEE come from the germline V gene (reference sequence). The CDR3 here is CASSWGGVGSYEQYF. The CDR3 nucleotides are TGTGCCAGCAGCTGGGGGGGGGTTGGCTCCTACGAGCAGTACTTC.

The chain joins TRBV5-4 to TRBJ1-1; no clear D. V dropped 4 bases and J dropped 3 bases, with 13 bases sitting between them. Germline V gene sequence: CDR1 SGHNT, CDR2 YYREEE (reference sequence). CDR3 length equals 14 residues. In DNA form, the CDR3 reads TGTGCCAGCAGCCGGTGGGCGGAAGACACTGAAGCTTTCTTT. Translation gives CASSRWAEDTEAFF. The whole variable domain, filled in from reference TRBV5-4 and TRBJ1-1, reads ETGVTQSPTHLIKTRGQQVTLRCSSQSGHNTVSWYQQALGQGPQFIFQYYREEENGRGNFPPRFSGLQFPNYSSELNVNALELDDSALYLCASSRWAEDTEAFFGQGTRLTVV.

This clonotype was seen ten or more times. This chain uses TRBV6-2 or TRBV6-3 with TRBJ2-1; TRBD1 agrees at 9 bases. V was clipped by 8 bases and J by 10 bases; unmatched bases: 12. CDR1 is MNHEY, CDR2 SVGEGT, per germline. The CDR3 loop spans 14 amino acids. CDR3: CASRGTGRVWEQFF. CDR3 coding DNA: TGTGCCAGCCGGGGGACAGGGAGGGTGTGGGAGCAGTTCTTC.

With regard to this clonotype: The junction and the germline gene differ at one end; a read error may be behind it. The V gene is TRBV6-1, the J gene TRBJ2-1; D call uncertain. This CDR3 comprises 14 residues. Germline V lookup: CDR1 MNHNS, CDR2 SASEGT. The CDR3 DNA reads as TGTGCCAGCAGTTCAACCTCCCGCTACAATGAGCAGATCTTC. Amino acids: CASSSTSRYNEQIF.

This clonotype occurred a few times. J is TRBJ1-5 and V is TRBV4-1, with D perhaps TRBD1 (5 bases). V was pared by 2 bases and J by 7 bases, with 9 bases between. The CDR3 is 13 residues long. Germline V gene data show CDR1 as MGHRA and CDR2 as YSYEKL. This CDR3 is CASSQPRAQPQHF. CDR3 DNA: TGCGCCAGCAGCCAACCCAGGGCCCAGCCCCAGCATTTT.

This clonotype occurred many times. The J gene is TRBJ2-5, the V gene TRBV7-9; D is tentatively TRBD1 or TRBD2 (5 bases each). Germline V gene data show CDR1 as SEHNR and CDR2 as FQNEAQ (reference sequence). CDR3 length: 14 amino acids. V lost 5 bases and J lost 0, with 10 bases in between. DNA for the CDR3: TGTGCCAGCAGCGGGGGTATCTACCAAGAGACCCAGTACTTC. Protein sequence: CASSGGIYQETQYF.

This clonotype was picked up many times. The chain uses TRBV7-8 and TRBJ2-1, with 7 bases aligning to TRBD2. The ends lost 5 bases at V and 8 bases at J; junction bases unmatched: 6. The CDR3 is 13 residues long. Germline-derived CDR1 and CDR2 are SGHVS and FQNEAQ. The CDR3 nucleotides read TGTGCCAGCAGCGGCGGACTAGTAGATGAGCAGTTCTTC. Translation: CASSGGLVDEQFF. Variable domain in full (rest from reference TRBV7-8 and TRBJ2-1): GAGVSQSPRYKVAKRGQDVALRCDPISGHVSLFWYQQALGQGPEFLTYFQNEAQLDKSGLPSDRFFAERPEGSVSTLKIQRTQQEDSAVYLCASSGGLVDEQFFGPGTRLTVL.

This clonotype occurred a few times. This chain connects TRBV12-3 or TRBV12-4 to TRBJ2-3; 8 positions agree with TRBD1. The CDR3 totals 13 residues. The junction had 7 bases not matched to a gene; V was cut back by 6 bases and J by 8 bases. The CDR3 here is CASRPTGGGTQYF. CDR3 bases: TGTGCCAGCAGACCCACAGGGGGAGGTACGCAGTATTTT.

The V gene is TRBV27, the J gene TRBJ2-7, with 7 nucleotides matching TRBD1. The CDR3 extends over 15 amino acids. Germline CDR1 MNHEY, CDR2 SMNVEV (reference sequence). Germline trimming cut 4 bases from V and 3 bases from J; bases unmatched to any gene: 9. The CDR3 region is CASSSLQGWDYEQYF. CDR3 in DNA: TGTGCCAGCAGTTCCCTACAGGGGTGGGACTACGAGCAGTACTTC.

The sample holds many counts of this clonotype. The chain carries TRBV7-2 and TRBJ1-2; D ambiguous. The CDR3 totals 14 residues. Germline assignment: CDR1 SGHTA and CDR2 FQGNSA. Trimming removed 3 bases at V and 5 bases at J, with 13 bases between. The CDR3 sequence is CASSLGGPIYGYTF. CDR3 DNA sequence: TGTGCCAGCAGCTTGGGAGGACCAATTTATGGCTACACCTTC.

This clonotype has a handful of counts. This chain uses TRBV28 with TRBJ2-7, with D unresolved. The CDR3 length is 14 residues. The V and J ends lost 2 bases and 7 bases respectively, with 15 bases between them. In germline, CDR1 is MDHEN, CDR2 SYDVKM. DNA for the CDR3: TGTGCCAGCAGTTTAAGAGGCCAGACAAGGGAGCAGTACTTC. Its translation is CASSLRGQTREQYF.

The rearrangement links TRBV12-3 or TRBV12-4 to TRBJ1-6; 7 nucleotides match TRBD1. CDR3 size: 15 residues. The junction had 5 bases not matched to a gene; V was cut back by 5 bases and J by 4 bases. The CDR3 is CASSGGTEYNSPLHF. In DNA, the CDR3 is TGTGCCAGCAGTGGTGGGACAGAGTATAATTCACCCCTCCACTTT.

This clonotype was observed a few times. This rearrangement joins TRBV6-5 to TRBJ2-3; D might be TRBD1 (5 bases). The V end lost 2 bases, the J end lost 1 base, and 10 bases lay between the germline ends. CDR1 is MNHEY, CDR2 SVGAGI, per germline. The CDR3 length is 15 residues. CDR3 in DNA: TGTGCCAGCAGTTACAACCCACAGGGCACAGATACGCAGTATTTT. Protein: CASSYNPQGTDTQYF.

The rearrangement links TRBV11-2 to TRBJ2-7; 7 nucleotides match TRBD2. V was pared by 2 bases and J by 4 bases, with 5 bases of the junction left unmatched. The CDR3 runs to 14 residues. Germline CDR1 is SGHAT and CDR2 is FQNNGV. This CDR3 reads CASSLQTSSYEQYF. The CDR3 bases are TGTGCCAGCAGCTTACAGACTAGCTCGTACGAGCAGTACTTC.

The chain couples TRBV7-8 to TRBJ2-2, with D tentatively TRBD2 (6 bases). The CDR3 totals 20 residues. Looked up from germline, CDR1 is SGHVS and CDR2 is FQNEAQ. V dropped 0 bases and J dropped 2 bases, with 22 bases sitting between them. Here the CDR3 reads CASSLALRGSSRSNTGELFF. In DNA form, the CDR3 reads TGTGCCAGCAGCTTAGCGCTTCGGGGGTCGAGCCGATCTAACACCGGGGAGCTGTTTTTT.

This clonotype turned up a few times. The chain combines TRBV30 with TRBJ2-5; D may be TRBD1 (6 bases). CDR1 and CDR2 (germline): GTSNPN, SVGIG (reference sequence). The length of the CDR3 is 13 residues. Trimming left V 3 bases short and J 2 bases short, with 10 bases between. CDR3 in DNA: TGTGCCTGGAGCGGACAGAGACAAGAGACCCAGTACTTC. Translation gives CAWSGQRQETQYF. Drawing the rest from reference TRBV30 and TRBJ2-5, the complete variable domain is SQTIHQWPATLVQPVGSPLSLECTVEGTSNPNLYWYRQAAGRGLQLLFYSVGIGQISSEVPQNLSASRPQDRQFILSSKKLLLSDSGFYLCAWSGQRQETQYFGPGTRLLVL.

The CDR3: CASSWRGPDLVNTEAFF. CDR3 sequence (DNA): TGCGCCAGCAGCTGGAGGGGTCCGGATTTGGTGAACACTGAAGCTTTCTTT. The V and J genes are TRBV5-1 and TRBJ1-1, with D perhaps TRBD1 (5 bases). Germline-derived CDR1 and CDR2 are SGHRS and YFSETQ. CDR3 length equals 17 residues. The germline V and J ends were trimmed by 3 bases and 0 bases, with 18 bases remaining between them.

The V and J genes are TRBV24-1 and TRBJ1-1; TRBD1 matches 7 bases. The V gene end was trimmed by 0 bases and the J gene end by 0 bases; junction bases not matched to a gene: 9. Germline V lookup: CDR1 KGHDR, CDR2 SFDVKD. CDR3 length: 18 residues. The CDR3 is CATSDLGHRGDLNTEAFF. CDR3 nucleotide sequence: TGTGCCACCAGTGATTTGGGCCACAGGGGCGACTTGAACACTGAAGCTTTCTTT.

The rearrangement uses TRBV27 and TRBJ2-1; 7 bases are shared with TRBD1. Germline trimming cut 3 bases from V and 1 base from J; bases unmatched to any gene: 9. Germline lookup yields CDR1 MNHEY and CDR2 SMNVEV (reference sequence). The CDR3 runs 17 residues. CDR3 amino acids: CASSFSLGTASYNEQFF. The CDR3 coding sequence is TGTGCCAGCAGTTTTTCTCTCGGGACAGCTTCCTACAATGAGCAGTTCTTC.

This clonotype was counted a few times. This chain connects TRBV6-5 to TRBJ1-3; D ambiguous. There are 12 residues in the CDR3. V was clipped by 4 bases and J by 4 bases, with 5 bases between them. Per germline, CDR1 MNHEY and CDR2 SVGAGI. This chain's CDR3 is CASSSIGNTIYF. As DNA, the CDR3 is TGTGCCAGCAGTTCCATCGGAAACACCATATATTTT.

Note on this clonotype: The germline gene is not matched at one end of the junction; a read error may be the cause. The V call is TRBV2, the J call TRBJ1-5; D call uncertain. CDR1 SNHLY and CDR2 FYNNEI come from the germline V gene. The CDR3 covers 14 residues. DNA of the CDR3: TGTGCCAGCCGTGACGGTGGAGGCAATCAGCCCCAGCATTTT. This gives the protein CASRDGGGNQPQHF.